These 21 T cell receptor beta chains share one sample of origin, sequenced in a study of OX40 agonist ivuxolimab in advanced cancers. Clones were sequenced by immunoSEQ multiplex PCR, and TCRdb holds only the in-frame ones, with some missing. The top ten clones hold 1% to 1.3% of a sample with about 91,000 clones, 84% of them seen once. The source was CD4+ or CD8+ T cells sorted from blood, collected in a trial of the OX40 agonist ivuxolimab. These TCRs come from an adult with an advanced solid tumor such as melanoma, head and neck, liver or kidney cancer.

The chain couples TRBV6-5 to TRBJ2-5, with 8 positions matching TRBD2. V shed 5 bases, J shed 7 bases, and the junction held 12 bases outside the gene matches. The CDR3 is 15 amino acids. The germline CDR1 and CDR2 sequences are MNHEY and SVGAGI. The CDR3 sequence: CASSNGVAGLGTQYF. The CDR3 DNA sequence: TGTGCCAGCAGTAATGGGGTAGCGGGGTTGGGGACCCAGTACTTC.

This chain links TRBV9 with TRBJ1-2; D is undetermined. V shed 5 bases and J shed 3 bases, with 8 bases lying between them. Germline V lookup: CDR1 SGDLS, CDR2 YYNGEE. This CDR3 region has 12 residues. The CDR3: CASSREDYGYTF. CDR3 nucleotide sequence: TGTGCCAGCAGTCGGGAGGACTATGGCTACACCTTC.

The J gene is TRBJ1-1, the V gene TRBV11-1; 7 nucleotides align to TRBD1. The CDR3 is 13 amino acids. Germline V CDR1 and CDR2: SGHAT, FQDESV (reference sequence). With 4 bases clipped from V and 5 bases from J, the junction kept 4 bases outside the gene matches. The CDR3 DNA is TGTGCCAGCAGCTACATGGACAGGACTGAAGCTTTCTTT. It translates to CASSYMDRTEAFF. Based on the CDR3 plus reference TRBV11-1 and TRBJ1-1, the full variable domain is EAEVAQSPRYKITEKSQAVAFWCDPISGHATLYWYRQILGQGPELLVQFQDESVVDDSQLPKDRFSAERLKGVDSTLKIQPAELGDSAMYLCASSYMDRTEAFFGQGTRLTVV.

The J gene is TRBJ2-1, the V gene TRBV18, with D possibly TRBD1 on 6 matching bases. Germline CDR1 reads KGHSH; CDR2 reads LQKENI. CDR3 size: 15 residues. Trimming removed 6 bases at V and 0 bases at J, with 12 bases between. CDR3 in DNA: TGTGCCAGCTCGGGCAAGACAGGCTCCTACAATGAGCAGTTCTTC. Translation: CASSGKTGSYNEQFF.

The J gene is TRBJ1-4, the V gene TRBV2; the D gene is possibly TRBD1 (6 bases). The V and J ends lost 7 bases and 0 bases respectively, with 9 bases between them. This CDR3 has 14 amino acids. Per germline, CDR1 SNHLY and CDR2 FYNNEI. The CDR3 spells CASTGTPTNEKLFF. CDR3 DNA sequence: TGTGCCAGCACTGGGACACCAACTAATGAAAAACTGTTTTTT.

The chain uses TRBV18 and TRBJ1-5; tentatively, D is TRBD1 (5 bases). The CDR3 sequence is 14 residues long. Germline V gene data show CDR1 as KGHSH and CDR2 as LQKENI. The V gene lost 2 bases and the J gene lost 2 bases, with 7 bases spanning the gap. The CDR3: CASSPGAGNQPQHF. In DNA, the CDR3 is TGTGCCAGCTCACCAGGGGCGGGCAATCAGCCCCAGCATTTT.

The rearrangement joins TRBV10-2 to TRBJ2-1; D unresolved. Germline V gene sequence: CDR1 WSHSY, CDR2 SAAADI. This CDR3 has 12 residues. V was clipped by 5 bases and J by 5 bases, with 7 bases between them. CDR3 sequence reads: CASSPSDNEQFF. CDR3 DNA sequence: TGCGCCAGCAGTCCCTCTGACAATGAGCAGTTCTTC.

The V call is TRBV9, the J call TRBJ1-5; 9 bases align to TRBD1. With 4 bases clipped from V and 3 bases from J, the junction kept 5 bases outside the gene matches. The CDR3 loop spans 15 amino acids. Germline lookup yields CDR1 SGDLS and CDR2 YYNGEE. The CDR3 DNA is TGTGCCAGCAGCACGGGACAGGGCATCAATCAGCCCCAGCATTTT. Protein product: CASSTGQGINQPQHF. Full variable domain (missing parts from reference TRBV9 and TRBJ1-5): DSGVTQTPKHLITATGQRVTLRCSPRSGDLSVYWYQQSLDQGLQFLIQYYNGEERAKGNILERFSAQQFPDLHSELNLSSLELGDSALYFCASSTGQGINQPQHFGDGTRLSIL.

The V and J genes are TRBV11-1 and TRBJ2-5; 9 bases line up with TRBD1. The V gene's germline CDR1 is SGHAT and CDR2 FQDESV (reference sequence). J gave up 2 bases and V 4 bases, and 5 bases lay outside the gene matches. The CDR3 has 15 amino acids. As DNA, the CDR3 is TGTGCCAGCAGCTCCCCCGGACAGGGGCAAGAGACCCAGTACTTC. It translates to CASSSPGQGQETQYF.

There are a few counts of this clone. The V call is TRBV27, the J call TRBJ2-1; tentative D call: TRBD2 (5 bases). Germline CDR1 reads MNHEY; CDR2 reads SMNVEV (reference sequence). Trimming took 2 bases from V and 9 from J, leaving 8 bases between them. The CDR3 is made up of 12 amino acids. CDR3: CASSLSRGEQFF. In DNA, the CDR3 is TGTGCCAGCAGTTTAAGCCGGGGTGAGCAGTTCTTC.

The V gene is TRBV15, the J gene TRBJ2-3; TRBD2 aligns across 10 bases. CDR1 LNHNV and CDR2 YYDKDF come from the germline V gene (reference sequence). The CDR3 consists of 15 residues. The trim removed 8 bases at V and 2 bases at J, leaving 7 bases unmatched. The CDR3 DNA reads as TGTGCCACCGGATTACTAGCGGGGAACACAGATACGCAGTATTTT. It translates to CATGLLAGNTDTQYF.

This rearrangement joins TRBV9 to TRBJ1-1; possible D gene TRBD1, 6 bases. In germline, CDR1 is SGDLS, CDR2 YYNGEE. The length of the CDR3 is 13 residues. Trimming left V 4 bases short and J 4 bases short, with 11 bases between. This CDR3 is CASSTRGSTEAFF. The CDR3 DNA sequence: TGTGCCAGCAGCACCAGGGGATCCACTGAAGCTTTCTTT.

The gene calls are TRBV11-3 and TRBJ2-5; 10 bases line up with TRBD1. The J segment lost 2 bases and the V segment lost 5 bases, leaving 8 bases of the junction unmatched. CDR3 length: 16 residues. Germline loops: CDR1 SGHNT, CDR2 YENEEA. CDR3 sequence: CASSLTPGQGQETQYF. CDR3 bases: TGTGCCAGCAGCCTTACGCCGGGACAGGGGCAAGAGACCCAGTACTTC.

The chain joins TRBV18 to TRBJ1-5, with D hard to call. CDR1 and CDR2 from the germline V gene are KGHSH and LQKENI. Trimming took off 6 bases at V and 1 base at J, with 16 bases between the two ends. The CDR3 totals 16 residues. This CDR3 reads CASSLQDLGSNQPQHF. For the CDR3, the DNA is TGTGCCAGCTCCCTACAAGATCTTGGGAGCAATCAGCCCCAGCATTTT.

This clone was seen more than once but under ten times. The V and J genes are TRBV5-6 and TRBJ1-6; possibly TRBD1 for D (6 bases). CDR3 size: 14 residues. V was clipped by 0 bases and J by 12 bases, with 13 bases between them. Germline-derived CDR1 and CDR2 are SGHDT and YYEEEE. The CDR3 loop reads CASSLGQGRRPLHF. As DNA, the CDR3 is TGTGCCAGCAGCTTGGGGCAGGGGCGGAGACCCCTCCACTTT. Full variable domain (remainder filled in from reference TRBV5-6 and TRBJ1-6): DAGVTQSPTHLIKTRGQQVTLRCSPKSGHDTVSWYQQALGQGPQFIFQYYEEEERQRGNFPDRFSGHQFPNYSSELNVNALLLGDSALYLCASSLGQGRRPLHFGNGTRLTVT.

There are a few counts of this clone. This rearrangement joins TRBV4-1 to TRBJ2-1, with a tentative D call TRBD2 (5 bases). The CDR3 loop spans 17 amino acids. In germline, CDR1 is MGHRA, CDR2 YSYEKL. V gave up 4 bases and J gave up 1 base, with 17 bases separating them. The DNA for the CDR3 is TGCGCCAGCAGCCCCCTCCCCGGGGTGGAATCCTACAATGAGCAGTTCTTC. Translation: CASSPLPGVESYNEQFF.

This chain uses TRBV5-1 with TRBJ1-1; 8 bases are shared with TRBD1. The CDR3 spans 15 residues. In germline, CDR1 is SGHRS, CDR2 YFSETQ. V lost 3 bases, J lost 0 bases, and 4 bases stayed unmatched. The CDR3 reads CASSSETGVNTEAFF. The CDR3 region has the DNA TGCGCCAGCAGCTCCGAGACAGGGGTGAACACTGAAGCTTTCTTT.

This clone occurred a few times. The DNA for the CDR3 is TGTGCCACCAGCAGGGCGGGACAGGGGGCAGTTATCGATGGCTACACCTTC. Translating gives CATSRAGQGAVIDGYTF. J is TRBJ1-2 and V is TRBV15, with TRBD1 matching 12 bases. Germline V gene lookup returns CDR1 LNHNV and CDR2 YYDKDF (reference sequence). This CDR3 has 17 amino acids. Trimming at V came to 3 bases and at J to 6 bases, leaving 11 bases not matched to a gene.

The chain employs TRBV6-4 and TRBJ2-1; 8 bases agree with TRBD1. The J segment lost 4 bases and the V segment lost 1 base, leaving 9 bases of the junction unmatched. This CDR3 has 17 residues. Per germline, CDR1 MRHNA and CDR2 SNTAGT. The CDR3 nucleotides are TGTGCCAGCAGTGACTGGCTCCGGGACAGGTTATACAATGAGCAGTTCTTC. Protein: CASSDWLRDRLYNEQFF.

The chain uses TRBV6-5 and TRBJ1-6; TRBD1 matches at 11 bases. CDR3 length equals 16 residues. Trimming removed 2 bases from V and 8 bases from J; junction bases left unmatched: 5. The germline V gene has CDR1 MNHEY and CDR2 SVGAGI. CDR3 amino acids: CASSYARDRGDSPLHF. In nucleotides, the CDR3 is TGTGCCAGCAGTTACGCCCGGGACAGGGGGGATTCACCCCTCCACTTT.

The chain's CDR3 is CASSLWTSGITGELFF. CDR3 DNA: TGTGCCAGCAGCTTATGGACTAGCGGAATCACCGGGGAGCTGTTTTTT. The rearrangement uses TRBV7-9 and TRBJ2-2, with 10 bases that match TRBD2. Looked up from germline, CDR1 is SEHNR and CDR2 is FQNEAQ (reference sequence). The CDR3 runs 16 residues. V gave up 2 bases and J gave up 4 bases; unmatched junction bases: 4.